This T cell receptor (beta chain) was profiled in a study of T cells after yellow fever vaccination. Study results and caveats: Subsequent booster samples again held most clones from primary vaccination (96% CD4, over 80% CD8).

Concerning this clonotype: Its antigen is as yet unknown.

Template switching with 5'RACE generated the TCR cDNA and added a universal primer site and UMIs. One entry per CDR3 protein, called by TCRdb with MiXCR from the 5' RACE reads. The sample lists about 350,000 distinct CDR3 sequences; 7% to 10% were seen once. This CDR3 has 14 residues. Germline-derived CDR1 and CDR2 are SGHDT and YYEEEE. Unmatched junction bases numbered 5, after V lost 7 bases and J lost 1 base. The TCR comes from a man aged 18 to 29 who received the YFV17D yellow fever vaccine. Material: PBMCs, obtained roughly 45 days after the first yellow fever vaccination. The rearrangement uses TRBV5-6 and TRBJ2-1, with 7 nucleotides matching TRBD1. CDR3 nucleotides: TGTGCCAGCCGCACACAGGGGTCCTACAATGAGCAGTTCTTC. Amino acid sequence: CASRTQGSYNEQFF.